Presented here are 29 T cell receptor beta chains from one specimen sequenced in a study of blood T cell repertoires in COVID-19. TCRdb's table, derived via immunoSEQ multiplex PCR, lists solely in-frame clones and lacks some. The table includes approximately 45,000 clones, about 86% detected once. The material sequenced was peripheral blood. The origin of the receptors is a woman at least 80 years old with acute or convalescent COVID-19.

This clone was counted between two and nine times. V and J are TRBV10-1 and TRBJ2-2; weak D call: TRBD1 (5 bases). This CDR3 spans 14 amino acids. Per the germline V gene, CDR1 is WNHNN and CDR2 is SYGVQD (reference sequence). V dropped 2 bases and J dropped 1 base, with 5 bases sitting between them. CDR3 in DNA: TGCGCCAGCAGTGAGACAGGGAACACCGGGGAGCTGTTTTTT. This codes for CASSETGNTGELFF.

This chain uses TRBV18 with TRBJ1-2, with TRBD1 matching 9 bases. Trimming at V came to 0 bases and at J to 7 bases, leaving 3 bases not matched to a gene. Germline CDR1 reads KGHSH; CDR2 reads LQKENI. There are 14 residues in the CDR3. The chain's CDR3 is CASSPPKTGGGYTF. The DNA of the CDR3 is TGTGCCAGCTCACCACCGAAGACAGGGGGTGGCTACACCTTC.

DNA for the CDR3: TGCGCCAGCAGCCCGCGACCTCCTAGCGGGGGGGGCAATGAGCAGTTCTTC. This encodes CASSPRPPSGGGNEQFF. The V and J genes are TRBV5-1 and TRBJ2-1, with TRBD2 matching over 12 bases. The CDR3 consists of 17 residues. Germline CDR1 and CDR2: SGHRS and YFSETQ. The V and J ends lost 4 bases and 6 bases, in that order; junction bases with no gene match: 11.

This clone was recorded once. CDR3 amino acids: CASSDGRGQGLQGVYQPQHF. CDR3 nucleotide sequence: TGTGCCAGCAGTGACGGTAGGGGACAGGGGTTACAGGGCGTTTATCAGCCCCAGCATTTT. The chain employs TRBV6-1 and TRBJ1-5; TRBD1 aligns across 10 bases. The CDR3 is made up of 20 amino acids. CDR1 is MNHNS, CDR2 SASEGT, per germline. The V gene end was trimmed by 3 bases and the J gene end by 5 bases; junction bases not matched to a gene: 19.

This chain connects TRBV11-2 to TRBJ1-4; 8 positions match TRBD1. The CDR3 contains 15 residues. Germline CDR1 SGHAT, CDR2 FQNNGV. Unmatched junction bases numbered 1, after V lost 3 bases and J lost 1 base. The CDR3 sequence: CASSFDRGTNEKLFF. CDR3 nucleotide sequence: TGTGCCAGCAGCTTTGACAGGGGAACTAATGAAAAACTGTTTTTT.

The chain links TRBV2 to TRBJ2-7; TRBD2 is a possible D gene (5 bases). V lost 2 bases and J lost 2, with 10 bases in between. Germline CDR1 is SNHLY and CDR2 is FYNNEI. The CDR3 totals 14 residues. CDR3: CASSEITGTYEQYF. The CDR3 nucleotides read TGTGCCAGCAGTGAAATTACCGGGACCTACGAGCAGTACTTC.

CDR3 sequence (DNA): TGTGCCAGCAGCTTGGATCCAGGGGAGGGTGAGCAGTTCTTC. Translating it yields CASSLDPGEGEQFF. This sequence joins TRBV5-6 and TRBJ2-1; weak D call: TRBD2 (7 bases). In germline, CDR1 is SGHDT, CDR2 YYEEEE. The CDR3 totals 14 residues. The V end was cut by 0 bases, the J end by 9 bases, with 13 bases between.

In its sample, this clone was seen once. The genes are TRBV24-1 and TRBJ2-3; TRBD2 matches at 8 bases. V lost 5 bases and J lost 5; bases outside the gene matches: 5. CDR1 KGHDR and CDR2 SFDVKD come from the germline V gene. The CDR3 is made up of 14 amino acids. The CDR3 sequence: CATSGRGGQDTQYF. Written as DNA, the CDR3 is TGTGCCACCAGTGGACGGGGGGGCCAAGATACGCAGTATTTT.

The rearrangement joins TRBV7-2 to TRBJ2-1; 8 bases fit TRBD2. The CDR3 is 12 amino acids. Losses at the gene ends were 5 bases for V and 8 bases for J; bases not matched to a gene: 2. Germline values: CDR1 SGHTA, CDR2 FQGNSA. DNA of the CDR3: TGTGCCAGCAGCCGACTAGCGTATGAGCAGTTCTTC. It encodes CASSRLAYEQFF.

The chain joins TRBV15 to TRBJ2-7; D perhaps matches TRBD2 (5 bases). In germline, CDR1 is LNHNV, CDR2 YYDKDF (reference sequence). There are 15 residues in the CDR3. V gave up 4 bases and J gave up 0 bases, with 13 bases separating them. CDR3 residues: CATSTGLMSSYEQYF. The CDR3 DNA sequence: TGTGCCACCAGCACCGGACTTATGAGCTCCTACGAGCAGTACTTC.

This clone was picked up one time. V and J are TRBV30 and TRBJ1-2; 8 bases fit TRBD1. CDR3 length: 14 residues. Germline loops: CDR1 GTSNPN, CDR2 SVGIG (reference sequence). Trimming cost V 1 base and J 2 bases; bases outside gene matches: 3. CDR3 protein: CAWSADRGNYGYTF. In DNA form, the CDR3 reads TGTGCCTGGAGTGCCGACAGGGGAAACTATGGCTACACCTTC.

The sample holds one count of this clone. The chain has TRBV2 and TRBJ1-3; weak D call: TRBD1 (6 bases). V was cut by 8 bases and J by 4 bases, with 18 bases left in between. CDR1 is SNHLY and CDR2 is FYNNEI in the germline V gene. The CDR3 consists of 15 residues. As DNA, the CDR3 is TGTGCCAGCGCCCAACAGGGATCTCAGGGAAACACCATATATTTT. Its protein product is CASAQQGSQGNTIYF.

This clone was detected only a few times. The chain couples TRBV19 to TRBJ1-1; TRBD1 agrees at 12 bases. J gave up 3 bases and V 6 bases, and 11 bases lay outside the gene matches. Germline V gene data show CDR1 as LNHDA and CDR2 as SQIVND (reference sequence). This CDR3 region has 17 residues. CDR3 DNA sequence: TGTGCCAGTAGACTACCCGGGACAGGGGGCAAGTACACTGAAGCTTTCTTT. Its protein product is CASRLPGTGGKYTEAFF.

The rearrangement links TRBV11-2 to TRBJ2-2, with D possibly matching TRBD2 (5 bases). The V gene's germline CDR1 is SGHAT and CDR2 FQNNGV. V lost 5 bases, J lost 5 bases, and 12 bases lay in between. The CDR3 consists of 14 residues. CDR3 bases: TGTGCCAGCAGCCCAGGACTCCAAACCGGGGAGCTGTTTTTT. Its translation: CASSPGLQTGELFF.

This sequence joins TRBV28 and TRBJ1-6; TRBD1 aligns across 11 bases. The CDR3 spans 19 residues. Germline assignment: CDR1 MDHEN and CDR2 SYDVKM. With V trimmed by 5 bases and J by 8 bases, 17 bases remained unmatched. The CDR3 nucleotides are TGTGCCAGCAGTCCCTCCCCTACCGGGACAGGGGGGAAGGATTCACCCCTCCACTTT. Protein product: CASSPSPTGTGGKDSPLHF.

The CDR3 DNA is TGTGCCAGCAGCTTAAATCGGGTCGGGGCTTTCTTT. It specifies CASSLNRVGAFF. The J gene is TRBJ1-1, the V gene TRBV11-3; no definite D call. CDR3 length: 12 amino acids. Germline CDR1 reads SGHNT; CDR2 reads YENEEA. Between the trimmed V and J ends, which lost 2 bases and 11 bases, there was a span of 12 bases.

CDR3 in amino acids: CAWTFKGASGNTIYF. The CDR3 region has the DNA TGTGCCTGGACCTTCAAGGGGGCCAGTGGAAACACCATATATTTT. This sequence joins TRBV30 and TRBJ1-3, with 7 bases matching TRBD1. CDR3 length equals 15 residues. Losses at the gene ends were 4 bases for V and 3 bases for J; bases not matched to a gene: 9. CDR1 is GTSNPN, CDR2 SVGIG, per germline (reference sequence).

The chain is built from TRBV5-1 and TRBJ1-1, with D unresolved. CDR1 and CDR2 from the germline V gene are SGHRS and YFSETQ. The V end lost 4 bases, the J end lost 2 bases, and 12 bases lay between the germline ends. This CDR3 has 14 amino acids. The CDR3: CASSGTDFNTEAFF. In DNA, the CDR3 is TGCGCCAGCAGCGGAACAGATTTTAACACTGAAGCTTTCTTT. Full variable domain (outside the CDR3, taken from reference TRBV5-1 and TRBJ1-1): KAGVTQTPRYLIKTRGQQVTLSCSPISGHRSVSWYQQTPGQGLQFLFEYFSETQRNKGNFPGRFSGRQFSNSRSEMNVSTLELGDSALYLCASSGTDFNTEAFFGQGTRLTVV.

The chain is built from TRBV5-1 and TRBJ2-7; 9 positions agree with TRBD2. Trimming cost V 0 bases and J 4 bases; bases outside gene matches: 2. This CDR3 spans 14 amino acids. From germline, CDR1 is SGHRS and CDR2 YFSETQ. For the CDR3, the DNA is TGCGCCAGCAGCTTGGGCGGGGGGGTTTACGAGCAGTACTTC. Translation: CASSLGGGVYEQYF.

The chain is built from TRBV5-4 and TRBJ2-3; D might be TRBD2 (7 bases). The germline gives CDR1 SGHNT, CDR2 YYREEE (reference sequence). V lost 1 base to trimming and J lost 1 base, with 10 bases between them. The CDR3 covers 15 residues. The CDR3 reads CASSLLGGGTDTQYF. The CDR3 nucleotides are TGTGCCAGCAGCTTGTTAGGGGGGGGCACAGATACGCAGTATTTT.

CDR3 sequence (DNA): TGTGCCAGCAGACACAGGGAAAATCAGCCCCAGCATTTT. Protein product: CASRHRENQPQHF. The chain joins TRBV6-5 to TRBJ1-5, with a tentative D call TRBD1 (6 bases). V gave up 6 bases and J gave up 4 bases, with 10 bases separating them. CDR1 MNHEY and CDR2 SVGAGI come from the germline V gene. The length of the CDR3 is 13 residues.

This clone was observed once. The V call is TRBV27, the J call TRBJ2-7, with D perhaps TRBD1 (5 bases). This CDR3 is built from 14 residues. The germline V and J ends were trimmed by 3 bases and 6 bases, with 15 bases remaining between them. Per germline, CDR1 MNHEY and CDR2 SMNVEV (reference sequence). The CDR3 here is CASSFHPGNVEQYF. The DNA for the CDR3 is TGTGCCAGCAGTTTCCATCCAGGGAATGTCGAGCAGTACTTC.

The chain recombines TRBV12-3 or TRBV12-4 with TRBJ1-2; D ambiguous. Trimming left V 3 bases short and J 8 bases short, with 13 bases between. This CDR3 is 13 amino acids long. The CDR3 sequence is CASSFEGSEGYTF. The CDR3 nucleotides read TGTGCCAGCAGTTTTGAGGGATCGGAAGGCTACACCTTC.

The chain couples TRBV10-3 to TRBJ1-5; no reliable D call. CDR1 is ENHRY and CDR2 is SYGVKD in the germline V gene. Trimming cost V 4 bases and J 0 bases, with 10 bases left between them. This CDR3 region has 15 residues. The chain's CDR3 is CAISVRDVSNQPQHF. For the CDR3, the DNA is TGTGCCATCAGTGTGCGAGATGTTAGCAATCAGCCCCAGCATTTT.

The CDR3 coding sequence is TGTGCCAGCAGCTTAGTGGGGACAGGGGCTAACTATGGCTACACCTTC. Encoded protein: CASSLVGTGANYGYTF. This rearrangement joins TRBV7-2 to TRBJ1-2; 10 bases map to TRBD1. With 1 base clipped from V and 0 bases from J, the junction kept 2 bases outside the gene matches. The CDR3 is 16 residues long. Looked up from germline, CDR1 is SGHTA and CDR2 is FQGNSA.

The chain links TRBV7-9 to TRBJ2-3, with 7 bases lining up with TRBD1. CDR3 length: 13 amino acids. V gave up 6 bases and J gave up 6 bases; unmatched junction bases: 6. Germline CDR1 SEHNR, CDR2 FQNEAQ (reference sequence). In nucleotides, the CDR3 is TGTGCCAGCAGTTTTACAGGGGCGGATACGCAGTATTTT. Amino acids: CASSFTGADTQYF.

The V and J genes are TRBV5-1 and TRBJ2-4; D unclear. The V end was cut by 2 bases, the J end by 4 bases, with 7 bases between. There are 13 residues in the CDR3. The germline gives CDR1 SGHRS, CDR2 YFSETQ. CDR3 region: CASSFGRKNIQYF. In DNA, the CDR3 is TGCGCCAGCAGCTTCGGCAGGAAAAACATTCAGTACTTC.

By share, this clone ranks as medium-sized (0.01 to 0.1%). V is TRBV19 and J is TRBJ2-5; 9 bases map to TRBD1. V lost 6 bases, J lost 5 bases, and 16 bases stayed unmatched. The CDR3 extends over 17 amino acids. Germline lookup yields CDR1 LNHDA and CDR2 SQIVND (reference sequence). Here the CDR3 reads CASSPGRRQGERETQYF. Here the CDR3 DNA reads TGTGCCAGTAGCCCCGGCCGTAGACAGGGGGAGAGGGAGACCCAGTACTTC.

The chain employs TRBV7-9 and TRBJ2-7; 8 bases are a match to TRBD1. Trimming removed 5 bases from V and 2 bases from J; junction bases left unmatched: 5. Germline CDR1 is SEHNR and CDR2 is FQNEAQ (reference sequence). This CDR3 comprises 14 residues. CDR3 DNA: TGTGCCAGCAGCCCGGGGACAGGTACCTACGAGCAGTACTTC. Its protein product is CASSPGTGTYEQYF.